This TCR beta chain was recovered during a study of blood T cells in healthy people across ages. The authors ran a second PCR of 7 to 11 cycles using a sample-barcoded 5' primer and a J-beta primer mix. TCRdb analysed the 5' RACE reads with MiXCR anew, one entry per CDR3 protein. The table includes 650,000 to 900,000 distinct CDR3 sequences, approximately 59% detected once. With 6 bases removed from V and 0 bases from J, the gap between germline ends came to 13 bases. The CDR3 is 14 residues long. Germline V gene data show CDR1 as SQVTM and CDR2 as ANQGSEA. The chain joins TRBV29-1 to TRBJ2-3; D is possibly TRBD1 or TRBD2 (5 bases each). Sequenced: blood. This receptor was taken from a man aged 25-45 years in good health. The CDR3 DNA reads TGCAGCGTCACCTCGGGACGTAGCACAGATACGCAGTATTTT. It is translated as CSVTSGRSTDTQYF.